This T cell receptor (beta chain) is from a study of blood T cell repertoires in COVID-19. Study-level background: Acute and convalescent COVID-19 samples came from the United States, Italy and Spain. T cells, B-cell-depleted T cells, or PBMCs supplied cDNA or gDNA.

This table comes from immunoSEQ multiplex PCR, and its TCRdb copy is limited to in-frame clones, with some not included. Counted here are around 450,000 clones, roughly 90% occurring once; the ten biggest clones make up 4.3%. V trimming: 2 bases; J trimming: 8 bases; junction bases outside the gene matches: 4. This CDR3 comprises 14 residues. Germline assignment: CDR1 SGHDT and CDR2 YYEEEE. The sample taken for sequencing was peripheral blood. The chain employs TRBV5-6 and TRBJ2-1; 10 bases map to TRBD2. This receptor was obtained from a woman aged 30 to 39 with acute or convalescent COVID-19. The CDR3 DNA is TGTGCCAGCAGCTTAGCGGGGGGGCACCATGAGCAGTTCTTC. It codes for CASSLAGGHHEQFF. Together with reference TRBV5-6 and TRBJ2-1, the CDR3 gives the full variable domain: DAGVTQSPTHLIKTRGQQVTLRCSPKSGHDTVSWYQQALGQGPQFIFQYYEEEERQRGNFPDRFSGHQFPNYSSELNVNALLLGDSALYLCASSLAGGHHEQFFGPGTRLTVL.